What follows is one T cell receptor beta chain and its context. Its antigen is not identified. V was pared by 2 bases and J by 7 bases, with 6 bases of the junction left unmatched. The CDR3 spans 15 residues. CDR1 and CDR2 (germline): KGHSH, LQKENI. Expressed TCRB transcripts were sequenced because the entire RNA isolate underwent reverse transcription. Repertoires were generated with immunoSEQ multiplex PCR, while TCRdb's copy carries only in-frame clones and drops some. The data show hundreds of thousands of clones, about 14% seen once. The data originate from a study of beta chain features in type 1 diabetes. Background on the study: Examined across all samples were around 110,000,000 sorted cells. General study points: VDJ junctions from type 1 diabetes patients carried fewer insertions and larger deletions. Researchers could not determine here whether HLA type influences TCRB rearrangement. Among patients with Type 1 diabetes, TCRB CDR3s were moderately but significantly shorter in every one of the four CD4+ subsets.

Sorted populations all exceeded 95% purity. The sequencing input was naive CD4+ T cells from blood. The J gene is TRBJ1-3, the V gene TRBV18; 9 positions match TRBD1. This receptor was taken from a man between 18 and 35 years old with type 1 diabetes. CDR3 residues: CASSPATGTGNTIYF. CDR3 nucleotides: TGTGCCAGCTCACCAGCTACCGGGACAGGGAACACCATATATTTT.